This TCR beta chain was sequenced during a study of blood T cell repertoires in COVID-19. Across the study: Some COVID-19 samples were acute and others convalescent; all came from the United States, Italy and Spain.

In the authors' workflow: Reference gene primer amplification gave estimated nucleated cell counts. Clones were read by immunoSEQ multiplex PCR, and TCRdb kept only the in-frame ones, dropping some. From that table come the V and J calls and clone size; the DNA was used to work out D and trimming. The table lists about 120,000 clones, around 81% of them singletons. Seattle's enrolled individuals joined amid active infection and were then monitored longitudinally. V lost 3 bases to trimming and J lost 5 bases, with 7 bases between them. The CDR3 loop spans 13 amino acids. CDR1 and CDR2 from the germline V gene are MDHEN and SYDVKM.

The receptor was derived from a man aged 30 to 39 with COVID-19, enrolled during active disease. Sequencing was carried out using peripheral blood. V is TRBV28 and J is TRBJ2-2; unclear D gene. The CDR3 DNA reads TGTGCCAGCAGTTTCTACTTAACCGGGGAGCTGTTTTTT. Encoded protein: CASSFYLTGELFF.